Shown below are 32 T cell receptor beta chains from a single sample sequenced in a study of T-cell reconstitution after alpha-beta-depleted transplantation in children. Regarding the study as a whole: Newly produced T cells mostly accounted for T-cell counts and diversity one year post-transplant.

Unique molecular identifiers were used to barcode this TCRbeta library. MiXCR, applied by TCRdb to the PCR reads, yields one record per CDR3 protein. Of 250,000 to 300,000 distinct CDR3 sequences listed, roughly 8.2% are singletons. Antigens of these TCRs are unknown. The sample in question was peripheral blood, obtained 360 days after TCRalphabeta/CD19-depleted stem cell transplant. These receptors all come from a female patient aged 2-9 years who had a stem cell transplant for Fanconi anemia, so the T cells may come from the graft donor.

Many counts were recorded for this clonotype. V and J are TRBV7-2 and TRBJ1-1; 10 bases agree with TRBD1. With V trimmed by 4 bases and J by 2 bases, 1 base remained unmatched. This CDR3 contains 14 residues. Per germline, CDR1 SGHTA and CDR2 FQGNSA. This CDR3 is CASSSTGGNTEAFF. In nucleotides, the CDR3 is TGTGCCAGCAGCTCGACAGGGGGCAACACTGAAGCTTTCTTT.

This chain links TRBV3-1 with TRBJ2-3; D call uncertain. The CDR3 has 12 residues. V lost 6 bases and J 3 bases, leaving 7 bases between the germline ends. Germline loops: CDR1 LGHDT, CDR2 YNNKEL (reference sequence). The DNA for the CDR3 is TGTGCCAGCAGGCCAGCAACAGATACGCAGTATTTT. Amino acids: CASRPATDTQYF.

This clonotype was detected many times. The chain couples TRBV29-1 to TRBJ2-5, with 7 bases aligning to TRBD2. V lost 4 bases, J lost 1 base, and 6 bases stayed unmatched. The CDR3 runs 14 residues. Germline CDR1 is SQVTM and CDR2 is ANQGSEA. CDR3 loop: CSVVLGGSQETQYF. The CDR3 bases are TGCAGCGTTGTTCTCGGGGGGTCCCAAGAGACCCAGTACTTC.

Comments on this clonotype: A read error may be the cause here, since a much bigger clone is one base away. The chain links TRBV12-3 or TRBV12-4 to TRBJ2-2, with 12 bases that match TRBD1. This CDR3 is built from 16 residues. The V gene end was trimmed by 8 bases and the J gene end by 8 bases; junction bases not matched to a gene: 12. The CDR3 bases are TGTGCCAGCGGTCTTGGTCGGGACAGGGGGCGTGGGGAGCTGTTTTTT. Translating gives CASGLGRDRGRGELFF.

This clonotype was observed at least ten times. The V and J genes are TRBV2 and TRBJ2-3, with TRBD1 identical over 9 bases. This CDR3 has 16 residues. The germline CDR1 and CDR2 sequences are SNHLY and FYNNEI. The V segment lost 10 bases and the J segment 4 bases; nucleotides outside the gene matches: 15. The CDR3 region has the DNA TGTGCCAACCATGATTTTGGGACAGGGATATCAGATACGCAGTATTTT. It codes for CANHDFGTGISDTQYF.

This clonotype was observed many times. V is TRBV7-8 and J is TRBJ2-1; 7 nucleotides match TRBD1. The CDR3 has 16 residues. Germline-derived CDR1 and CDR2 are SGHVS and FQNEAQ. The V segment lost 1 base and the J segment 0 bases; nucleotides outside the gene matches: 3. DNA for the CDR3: TGTGCCAGCAGCTTAGAGGGACAGCCCTCCTACAATGAGCAGTTCTTC. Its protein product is CASSLEGQPSYNEQFF.

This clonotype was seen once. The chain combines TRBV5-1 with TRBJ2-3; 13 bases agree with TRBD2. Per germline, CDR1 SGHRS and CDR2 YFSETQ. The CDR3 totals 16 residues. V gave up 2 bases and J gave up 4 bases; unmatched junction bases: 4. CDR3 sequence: CASSLTSGGVADTQYF. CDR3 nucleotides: TGCGCCAGCAGCTTAACTAGCGGGGGGGTCGCAGATACGCAGTATTTT.

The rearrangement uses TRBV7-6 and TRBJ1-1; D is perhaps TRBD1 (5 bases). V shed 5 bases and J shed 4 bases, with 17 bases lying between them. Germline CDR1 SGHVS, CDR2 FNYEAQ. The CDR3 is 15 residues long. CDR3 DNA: TGTGCCAGCAGCGGAGCGGGGGTGGGGGGCACTGAAGCTTTCTTT. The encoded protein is CASSGAGVGGTEAFF.

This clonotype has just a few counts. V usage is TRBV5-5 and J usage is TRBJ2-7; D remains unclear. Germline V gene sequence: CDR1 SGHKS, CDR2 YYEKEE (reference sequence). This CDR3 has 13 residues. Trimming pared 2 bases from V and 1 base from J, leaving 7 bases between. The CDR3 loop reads CASSFKDSYEQYV. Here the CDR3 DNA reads TGTGCCAGCAGCTTTAAAGATTCCTACGAGCAGTACGTC.

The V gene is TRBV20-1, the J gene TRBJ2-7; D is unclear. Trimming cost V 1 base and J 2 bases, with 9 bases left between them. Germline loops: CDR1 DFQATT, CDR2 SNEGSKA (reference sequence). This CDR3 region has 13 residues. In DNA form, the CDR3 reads TGCAGTGCTAGAGGAGAGGTACCCTACGAGCAGTACTTC. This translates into CSARGEVPYEQYF.

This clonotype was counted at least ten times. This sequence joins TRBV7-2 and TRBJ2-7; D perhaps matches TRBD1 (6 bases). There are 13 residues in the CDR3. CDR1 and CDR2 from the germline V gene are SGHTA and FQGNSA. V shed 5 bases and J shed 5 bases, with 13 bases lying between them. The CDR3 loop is CASSPDSWDEQYV. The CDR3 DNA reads TGTGCCAGCAGCCCGGACAGTTGGGACGAGCAGTACGTC.

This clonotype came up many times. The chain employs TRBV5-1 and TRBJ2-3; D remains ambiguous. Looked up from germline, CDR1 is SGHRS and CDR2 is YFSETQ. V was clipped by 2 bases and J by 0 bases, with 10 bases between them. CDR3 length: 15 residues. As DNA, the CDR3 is TGCGCCAGCAGCTTAGAGGCCGCTAGCACAGATACGCAGTATTTT. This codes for CASSLEAASTDTQYF.

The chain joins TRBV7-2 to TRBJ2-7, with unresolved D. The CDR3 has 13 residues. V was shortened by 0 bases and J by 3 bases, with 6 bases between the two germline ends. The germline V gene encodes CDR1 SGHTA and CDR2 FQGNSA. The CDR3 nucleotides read TGTGCCAGCAGCTTAGCGCGGAACTACGAGCAGTACTTC. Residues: CASSLARNYEQYF. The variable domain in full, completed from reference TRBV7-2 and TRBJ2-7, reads GAGVSQSPSNKVTEKGKDVELRCDPISGHTALYWYRQSLGQGLEFLIYFQGNSAPDKSGLPSDRFSAERTGGSVSTLTIQRTQQEDSAVYLCASSLARNYEQYFGPGTRLTVT.

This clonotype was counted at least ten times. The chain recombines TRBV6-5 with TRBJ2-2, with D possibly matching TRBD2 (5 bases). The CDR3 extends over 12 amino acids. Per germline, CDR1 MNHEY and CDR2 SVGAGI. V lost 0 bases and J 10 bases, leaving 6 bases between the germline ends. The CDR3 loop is CASSYSGEELFF. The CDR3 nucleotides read TGTGCCAGCAGTTACTCCGGGGAGGAGCTGTTTTTT.

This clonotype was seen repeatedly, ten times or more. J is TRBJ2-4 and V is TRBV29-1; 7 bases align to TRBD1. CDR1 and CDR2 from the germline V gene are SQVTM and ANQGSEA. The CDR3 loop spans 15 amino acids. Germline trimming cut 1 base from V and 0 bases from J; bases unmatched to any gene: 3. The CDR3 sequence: CSVEAGGLAKNIQYF. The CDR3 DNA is TGCAGCGTTGAAGCAGGGGGTCTAGCCAAAAACATTCAGTACTTC.

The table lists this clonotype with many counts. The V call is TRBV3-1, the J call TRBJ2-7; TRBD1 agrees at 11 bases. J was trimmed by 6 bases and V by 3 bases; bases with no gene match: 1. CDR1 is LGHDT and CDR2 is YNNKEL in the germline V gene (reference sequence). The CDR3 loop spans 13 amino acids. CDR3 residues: CASSHGQGAEQYF. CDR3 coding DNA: TGTGCCAGCAGCCATGGACAGGGGGCCGAGCAGTACTTC.

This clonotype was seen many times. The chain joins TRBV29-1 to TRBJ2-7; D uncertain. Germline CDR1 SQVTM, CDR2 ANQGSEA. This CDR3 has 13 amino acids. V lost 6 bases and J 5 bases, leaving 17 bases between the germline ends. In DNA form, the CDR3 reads TGCAGCGTCTCTGGCAGACATCGGGACGAGCAGTACTTC. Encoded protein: CSVSGRHRDEQYF.

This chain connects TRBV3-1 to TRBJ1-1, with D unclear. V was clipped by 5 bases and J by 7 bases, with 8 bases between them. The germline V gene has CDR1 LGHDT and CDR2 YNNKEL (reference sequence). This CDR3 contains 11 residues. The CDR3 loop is CASSVRNEAFF. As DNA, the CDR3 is TGTGCCAGCAGCGTCAGGAATGAAGCTTTCTTT.

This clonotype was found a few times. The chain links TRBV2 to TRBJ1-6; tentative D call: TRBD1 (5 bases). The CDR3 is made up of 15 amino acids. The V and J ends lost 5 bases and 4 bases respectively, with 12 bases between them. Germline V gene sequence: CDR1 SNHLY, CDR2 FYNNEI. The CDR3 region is CASSFATAYNSPLHF. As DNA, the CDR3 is TGTGCCAGCAGTTTCGCGACAGCTTATAATTCACCCCTCCACTTT. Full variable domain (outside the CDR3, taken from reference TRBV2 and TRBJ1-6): EPEVTQTPSHQVTQMGQEVILRCVPISNHLYFYWYRQILGQKVEFLVSFYNNEISEKSEIFDDQFSVERPDGSNFTLKIRSTKLEDSAMYFCASSFATAYNSPLHFGNGTRLTVT.

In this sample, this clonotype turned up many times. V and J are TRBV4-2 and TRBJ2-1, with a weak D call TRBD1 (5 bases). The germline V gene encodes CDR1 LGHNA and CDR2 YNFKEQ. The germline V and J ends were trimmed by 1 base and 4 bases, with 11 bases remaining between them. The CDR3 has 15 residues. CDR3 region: CASSQVSRQYNEQFF. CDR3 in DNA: TGTGCCAGCAGCCAAGTATCCCGACAGTACAATGAGCAGTTCTTC.

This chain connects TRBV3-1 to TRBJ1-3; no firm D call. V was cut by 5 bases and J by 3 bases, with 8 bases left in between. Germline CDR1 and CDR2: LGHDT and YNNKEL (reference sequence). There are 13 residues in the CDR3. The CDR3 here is CASSVRGGNTIYF. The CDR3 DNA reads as TGTGCCAGCAGCGTTCGGGGTGGAAACACCATATATTTT.

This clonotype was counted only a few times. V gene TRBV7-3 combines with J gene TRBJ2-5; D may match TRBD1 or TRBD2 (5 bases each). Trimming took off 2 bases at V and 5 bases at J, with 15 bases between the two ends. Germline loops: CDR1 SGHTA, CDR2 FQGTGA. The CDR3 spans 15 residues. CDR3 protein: CASSLDGTSGETQYF. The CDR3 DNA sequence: TGTGCCAGCAGCTTAGACGGGACGTCAGGGGAGACCCAGTACTTC. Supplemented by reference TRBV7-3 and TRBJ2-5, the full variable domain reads GAGVSQTPSNKVTEKGKYVELRCDPISGHTALYWYRQSLGQGPEFLIYFQGTGAADDSGLPNDRFFAVRPEGSVSTLKIQRTERGDSAVYLCASSLDGTSGETQYFGPGTRLLVL.

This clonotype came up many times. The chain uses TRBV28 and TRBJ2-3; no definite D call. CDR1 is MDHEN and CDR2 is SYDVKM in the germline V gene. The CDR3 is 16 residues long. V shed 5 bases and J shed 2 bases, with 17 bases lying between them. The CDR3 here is CASSHSALASTDTQYF. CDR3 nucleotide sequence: TGTGCCAGCAGTCATTCGGCCTTGGCGTCCACAGATACGCAGTATTTT. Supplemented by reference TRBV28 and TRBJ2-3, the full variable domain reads DVKVTQSSRYLVKRTGEKVFLECVQDMDHENMFWYRQDPGLGLRLIYFSYDVKMKEKGDIPEGYSVSREKKERFSLILESASTNQTSMYLCASSHSALASTDTQYFGPGTRLTVL.

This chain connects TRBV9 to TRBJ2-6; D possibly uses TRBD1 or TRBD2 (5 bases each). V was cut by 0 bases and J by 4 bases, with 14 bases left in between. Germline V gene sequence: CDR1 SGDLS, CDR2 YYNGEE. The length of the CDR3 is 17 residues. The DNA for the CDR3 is TGTGCCAGCAGCGTAGGGGGGTCACCATCCGGGGCCAACGTCCTGACTTTC. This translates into CASSVGGSPSGANVLTF.

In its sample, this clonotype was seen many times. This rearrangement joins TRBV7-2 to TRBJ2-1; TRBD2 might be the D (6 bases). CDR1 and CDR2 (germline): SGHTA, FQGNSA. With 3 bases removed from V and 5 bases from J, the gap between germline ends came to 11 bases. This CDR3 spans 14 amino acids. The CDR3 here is CASSLAGPNNEQFF. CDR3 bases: TGTGCCAGCAGCTTGGCGGGGCCAAACAATGAGCAGTTCTTC.

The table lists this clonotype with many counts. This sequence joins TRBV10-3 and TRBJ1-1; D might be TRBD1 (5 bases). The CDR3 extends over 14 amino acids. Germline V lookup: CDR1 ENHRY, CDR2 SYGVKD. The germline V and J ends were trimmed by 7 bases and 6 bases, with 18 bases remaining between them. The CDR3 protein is CAIKNGASDPEAFF. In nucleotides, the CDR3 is TGTGCCATCAAGAACGGGGCCTCGGACCCTGAAGCTTTCTTT.

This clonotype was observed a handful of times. CDR3 sequence reads: CASSVAGTGELFF. The CDR3, as DNA: TGTGCCAGCAGCGTAGCTGGGACCGGGGAGCTGTTTTTT. The chain recombines TRBV9 with TRBJ2-2; D unclear. The ends were cut back, 0 bases at V and 5 bases at J, with 5 bases in the middle. The CDR3 is made up of 13 amino acids. Germline CDR1 reads SGDLS; CDR2 reads YYNGEE.

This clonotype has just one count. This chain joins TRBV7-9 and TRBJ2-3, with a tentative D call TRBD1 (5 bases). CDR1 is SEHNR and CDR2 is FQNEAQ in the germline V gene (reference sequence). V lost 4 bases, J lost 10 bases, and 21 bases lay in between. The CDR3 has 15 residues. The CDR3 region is CASSSSRGHVLSQYF. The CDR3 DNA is TGTGCCAGCAGCTCGTCCCGTGGACACGTTTTGTCGCAGTATTTT.

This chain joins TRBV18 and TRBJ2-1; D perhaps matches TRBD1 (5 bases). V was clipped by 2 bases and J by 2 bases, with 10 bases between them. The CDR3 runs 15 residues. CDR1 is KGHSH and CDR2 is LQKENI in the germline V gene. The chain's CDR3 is CASSPLDRPYNEQFF. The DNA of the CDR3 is TGTGCCAGCTCACCATTAGACAGACCCTACAATGAGCAGTTCTTC.

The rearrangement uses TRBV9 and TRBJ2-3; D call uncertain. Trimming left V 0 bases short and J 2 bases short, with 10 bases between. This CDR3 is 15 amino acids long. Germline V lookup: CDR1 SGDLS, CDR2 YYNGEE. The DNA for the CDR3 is TGTGCCAGCAGCGTAGGCCCCGTCAACACAGATACGCAGTATTTT. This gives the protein CASSVGPVNTDTQYF.

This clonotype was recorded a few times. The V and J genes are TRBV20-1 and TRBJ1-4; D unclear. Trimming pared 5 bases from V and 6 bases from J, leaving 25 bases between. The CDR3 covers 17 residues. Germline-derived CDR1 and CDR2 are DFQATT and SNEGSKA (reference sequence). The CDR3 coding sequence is TGCAGTGCTTCTTTCCCCCTCTCGACGGCTGCGGATGAAAAACTGTTTTTT. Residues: CSASFPLSTAADEKLFF.

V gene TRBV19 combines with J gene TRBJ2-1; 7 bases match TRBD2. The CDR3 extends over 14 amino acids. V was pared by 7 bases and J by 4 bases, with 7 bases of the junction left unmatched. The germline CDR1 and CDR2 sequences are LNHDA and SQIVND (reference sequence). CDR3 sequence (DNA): TGTGCCAGTAAACGAGCGGGACTTTACAATGAGCAGTTCTTC. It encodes CASKRAGLYNEQFF.